These 9 T cell receptor beta chains came from one sample sequenced in a study of post-analysis software for immune sequencing data. The antigens these receptors bind are not known. Every TCR beta cDNA library bore unique molecular identifiers. One entry per CDR3 protein results from TCRdb running MiXCR on the PCR reads. This sample has 820,000 or so distinct CDR3 sequences; under 70% occur once, and the top ten carry about 4.5%. Study conclusions and caveats: Compared with controls, patients had more of roughly five TRBV segments, including TRBV5-6, TRBV5-1 and TRBV20-1.

The sample consisted of blood. These TCRs come from a girl under 18 with multiple sclerosis.

The sample holds one count of this clonotype. V gene TRBV20-1 combines with J gene TRBJ2-1, with 10 bases fitting TRBD2. Trimming at V came to 1 base and at J to 13 bases, leaving 7 bases not matched to a gene. CDR3 length: 13 amino acids. Germline-derived CDR1 and CDR2 are DFQATT and SNEGSKA (reference sequence). DNA for the CDR3: TGCAGTGCTAGAGCCCCAATAGCGGGAGGTCAGTTCTTC. It is translated as CSARAPIAGGQFF.

This clonotype was seen ten or more times. One junction end does not reproduce the germline sequence, and a read error may be involved. The chain combines TRBV5-1 with TRBJ2-7; 7 nucleotides match TRBD1. CDR1 SGHRS and CDR2 YFSETQ come from the germline V gene. This CDR3 spans 13 amino acids. The CDR3 bases are TGTGCCAGCAGCTTAGACAGGGACTACGAGCAGTACTTC. Translated, it gives CASSLDRDYEQYF.

V gene TRBV7-3 combines with J gene TRBJ2-5, with D possibly matching TRBD2 (6 bases). The CDR3 runs 15 residues. Germline V gene data show CDR1 as SGHTA and CDR2 as FQGTGA. Trimming removed 7 bases from V and 4 bases from J, with 19 bases in between. The CDR3 region is CASTVGLGRGETQYF. For the CDR3, the DNA is TGTGCCAGCACCGTTGGGTTGGGGCGGGGAGAGACCCAGTACTTC.

The V gene is TRBV10-3, the J gene TRBJ2-4; D uncertain. The J call may be mistaken, given a closer DNA end match to TRBJ2-7. The CDR3 length is 12 residues. Germline V CDR1 and CDR2: ENHRY, SYGVKD. Here the CDR3 DNA reads TGTGCCATCAGTCGAGAGGAAAGCGAGCAGTACTTC. It specifies CAISREESEQYF.

The rearrangement joins TRBV27 to TRBJ2-7; D may be TRBD2 (6 bases). The end of the DNA aligns better with TRBJ2-1, so the J call may be wrong. The CDR3 consists of 13 residues. Germline V gene sequence: CDR1 MNHEY, CDR2 SMNVEV (reference sequence). CDR3 in DNA: TGTGCCAGCAGTTTATCGGTGGAGGGTGAGCAGTTCTTC. Protein: CASSLSVEGEQFF.

This chain uses TRBV20-1 with TRBJ2-4; TRBD2 matches at 8 bases. The V segment lost 5 bases and the J segment 3 bases; nucleotides outside the gene matches: 3. The CDR3 extends over 13 amino acids. Germline V CDR1 and CDR2: DFQATT, SNEGSKA (reference sequence). CDR3 nucleotide sequence: TGCAGTGCTGCGGGGGGAGGCAAAAACATTCAGTACTTC. It translates to CSAAGGGKNIQYF.

This clonotype was found a few times. The chain is built from TRBV25-1 and TRBJ2-7; 10 positions agree with TRBD2. The length of the CDR3 is 16 residues. Losses at the gene ends were 2 bases for V and 0 bases for J; bases not matched to a gene: 4. CDR1 is MGHDK, CDR2 SYGVNS, per germline. The CDR3 region is CASSESGRGTSYEQYF. DNA of the CDR3: TGTGCCAGCAGTGAAAGCGGGAGGGGGACCTCCTACGAGCAGTACTTC.

The genes are TRBV7-2 and TRBJ2-3, with 15 positions matching TRBD2. Germline loops: CDR1 SGHTA, CDR2 FQGNSA. The ends lost 5 bases at V and 1 base at J; junction bases unmatched: 7. The CDR3 runs 18 residues. In DNA, the CDR3 is TGTGCCAGCAGCCCGGGACTAGCGGGAGGAATAGGCACAGATACGCAGTATTTT. As protein: CASSPGLAGGIGTDTQYF.

This clonotype was detected a few times. The rearrangement links TRBV20-1 to TRBJ2-1; tentatively, D is TRBD1 (7 bases). The V end lost 6 bases, the J end lost 2 bases, and 17 bases lay between the germline ends. The germline CDR1 and CDR2 sequences are DFQATT and SNEGSKA (reference sequence). The CDR3 length is 15 residues. The CDR3 sequence is CSAADRRDPYNEQFF. The DNA of the CDR3 is TGCAGTGCGGCGGACAGGAGGGATCCCTACAATGAGCAGTTCTTC.